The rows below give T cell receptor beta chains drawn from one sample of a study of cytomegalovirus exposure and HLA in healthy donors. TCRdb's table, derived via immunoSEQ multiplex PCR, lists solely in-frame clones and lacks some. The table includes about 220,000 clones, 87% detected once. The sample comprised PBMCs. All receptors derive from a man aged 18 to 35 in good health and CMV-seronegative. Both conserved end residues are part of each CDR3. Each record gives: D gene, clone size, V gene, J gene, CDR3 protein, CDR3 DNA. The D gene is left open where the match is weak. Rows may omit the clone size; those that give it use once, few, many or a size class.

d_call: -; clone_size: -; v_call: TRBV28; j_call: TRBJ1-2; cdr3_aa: CASSLLSGGEGNYGYTF; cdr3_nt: TGTGCCAGCAGTTTATTGAGTGGAGGAGAGGGTAACTATGGCTACACCTTC
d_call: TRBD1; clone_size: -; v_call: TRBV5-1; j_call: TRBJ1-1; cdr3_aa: CASSLTGESAEAFF; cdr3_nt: TGCGCCAGCAGCTTGACAGGGGAGTCGGCTGAAGCTTTCTTT
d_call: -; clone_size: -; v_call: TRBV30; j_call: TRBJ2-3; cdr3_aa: CAWGRTGADTQYF; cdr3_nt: TGTGCCTGGGGACGGACCGGGGCAGATACGCAGTATTTT
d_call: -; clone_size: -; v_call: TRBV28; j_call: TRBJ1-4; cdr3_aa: CASSLARHSVANEKLFF; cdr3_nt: TGTGCCAGCAGTTTAGCCAGACACTCTGTGGCTAATGAAAAACTGTTTTTT
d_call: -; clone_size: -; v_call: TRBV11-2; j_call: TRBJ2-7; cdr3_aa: CASSRKELYEQYF; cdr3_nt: TGTGCCAGCAGCAGGAAGGAGCTCTACGAGCAGTACTTC
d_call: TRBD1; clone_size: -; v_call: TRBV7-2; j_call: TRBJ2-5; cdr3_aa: CASSLVGTGKGETQYF; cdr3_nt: TGTGCCAGCAGCTTAGTAGGGACAGGGAAGGGGGAGACCCAGTACTTC
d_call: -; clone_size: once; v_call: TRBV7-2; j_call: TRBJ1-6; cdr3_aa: CASSLRHGEGLGSPLHF; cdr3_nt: TGTGCCAGCAGCTTACGCCACGGGGAGGGGTTAGGATCACCCCTCCACTTT
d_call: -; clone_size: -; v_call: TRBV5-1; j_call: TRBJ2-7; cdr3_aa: CASSGGGRTPKAYEQYF; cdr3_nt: TGCGCCAGCAGCGGGGGCGGCCGGACTCCAAAAGCCTACGAGCAGTACTTC
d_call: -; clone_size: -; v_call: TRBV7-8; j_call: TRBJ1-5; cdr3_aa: CASSSGSRVLNQPQHF; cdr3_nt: TGTGCCAGCAGCTCCGGATCCCGGGTGCTAAATCAGCCCCAGCATTTT
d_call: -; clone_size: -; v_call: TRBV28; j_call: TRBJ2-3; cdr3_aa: CASSFLSGTDTQYF; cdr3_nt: TGTGCCAGCAGTTTTCTCAGCGGGACAGATACGCAGTATTTT
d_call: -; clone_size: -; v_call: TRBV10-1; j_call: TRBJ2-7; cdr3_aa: CASSDHSYEQYF; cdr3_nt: TGCGCCAGCAGTGACCACTCCTACGAGCAGTACTTC
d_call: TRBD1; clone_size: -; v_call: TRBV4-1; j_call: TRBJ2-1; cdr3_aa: CASSQETSQGAYEQFF; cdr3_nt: TGCGCCAGCAGCCAAGAGACCTCGCAGGGGGCGTATGAGCAGTTCTTC
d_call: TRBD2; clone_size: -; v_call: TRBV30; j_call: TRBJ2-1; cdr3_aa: CAWGLASYNEQFF; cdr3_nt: TGTGCCTGGGGACTAGCGTCATACAATGAGCAGTTCTTC
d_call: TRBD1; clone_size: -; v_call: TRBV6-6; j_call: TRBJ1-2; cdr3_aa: CASSLLRGQGGYTF; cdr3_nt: TGTGCCAGCAGTCTCCTCAGGGGGCAGGGTGGCTACACCTTC
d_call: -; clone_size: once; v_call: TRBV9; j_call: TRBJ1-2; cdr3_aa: CASSPGEVGGYTF; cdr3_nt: TGTGCCAGCAGCCCCGGGGAGGTGGGAGGCTACACCTTC
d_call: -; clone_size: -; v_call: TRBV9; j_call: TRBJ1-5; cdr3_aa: CASRSQGSNQPQHF; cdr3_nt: TGTGCCAGCAGATCCCAGGGGAGCAATCAGCCCCAGCATTTT
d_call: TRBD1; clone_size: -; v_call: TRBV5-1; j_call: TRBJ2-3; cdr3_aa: CASSLAQGDADTQYF; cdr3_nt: TGCGCCAGCAGCTTAGCTCAGGGGGACGCAGATACGCAGTATTTT
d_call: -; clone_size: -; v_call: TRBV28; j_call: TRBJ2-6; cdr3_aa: CASSLYDSSGANVLTF; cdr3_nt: TGTGCCAGCAGTTTGTACGACAGCTCTGGGGCCAACGTCCTGACTTTC
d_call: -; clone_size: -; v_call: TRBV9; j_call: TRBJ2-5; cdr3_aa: CASSPGLFSETQYF; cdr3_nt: TGTGCCAGCAGCCCTGGACTATTCAGTGAGACCCAGTACTTC